The clone carrying this T cell receptor beta chain was picked up a small number of times. Its target is not known. Libraries for TCR beta were made by quantitative 5'-RACE with molecular barcodes. From the 5' RACE reads, TCRdb called clonotypes with MiXCR, one entry per CDR3 protein. The sample consists of around 220,000 distinct CDR3 sequences, 18% of them appearing once. This sample stems from a study of CD8 T cells in ankylosing spondylitis. The study's findings and limits: Clones linked to the disease showed a CD8+ phenotype. They occurred at relatively low frequencies in peripheral blood. What appeared characteristic of ankylosing spondylitis blood was a TCR beta motif of eight or nine highly homologous variants. The study looked at matched synovial fluid samples from ankylosing spondylitis patients. Disease-linked clones were reported to be significantly enriched there.

In germline, CDR1 is LGHDT, CDR2 YNNKEL (reference sequence). The V gene end was trimmed by 4 bases and the J gene end by 3 bases; junction bases not matched to a gene: 8. The CDR3 sequence is 16 residues long. The TCR was taken from a male donor with ankylosing spondylitis. The specimen sequenced was blood, either unsorted or a sorted T cell fraction (not recorded which). V gene TRBV3-1 combines with J gene TRBJ2-7; TRBD2 matches at 11 bases. CDR3 sequence (DNA): TGTGCCAGCAGCCCCCCCCTAGCGGGGGGCCTCTACGAGCAGTACTTC. Its protein is CASSPPLAGGLYEQYF.